This TCR beta chain stems from a study of blood T cell repertoires in COVID-19. Study-wide context: Samples taken during acute and convalescent COVID-19 were collected in the United States, Italy and Spain.

The study assigned cohorts using participant-reported clinical history. The recovered donors of Cohort 3 showed two negative PCRs, clearance, or symptom resolution. The CDR3 has 15 residues. Germline values: CDR1 SGHTS, CDR2 YDEGEE. V gave up 2 bases and J gave up 7 bases; unmatched junction bases: 5. TCRdb's copy holds only in-frame clones and misses some; the assay was immunoSEQ multiplex PCR. The sample has approximately 200,000 clones; roughly four fifths are singletons. This clonotype was sampled from a man aged 35-49 years who had recovered from COVID-19. Material: PBMCs or T cells enriched from blood (not recorded which). The chain links TRBV5-8 to TRBJ1-4; 10 bases align to TRBD1. This CDR3 reads CASSLGTGEREKLFF. The CDR3, as DNA: TGTGCCAGCAGCTTAGGGACAGGGGAGCGTGAAAAACTGTTTTTT.